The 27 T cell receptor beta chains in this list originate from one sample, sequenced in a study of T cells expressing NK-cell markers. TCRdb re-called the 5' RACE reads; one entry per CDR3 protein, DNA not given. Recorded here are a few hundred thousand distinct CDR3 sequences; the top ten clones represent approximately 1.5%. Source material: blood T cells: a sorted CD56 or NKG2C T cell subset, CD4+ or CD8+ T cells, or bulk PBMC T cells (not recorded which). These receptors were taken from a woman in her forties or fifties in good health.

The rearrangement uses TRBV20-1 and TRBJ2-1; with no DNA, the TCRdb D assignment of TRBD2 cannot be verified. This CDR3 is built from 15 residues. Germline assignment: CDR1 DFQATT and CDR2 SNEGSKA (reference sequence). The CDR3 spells CSARFGTSGGNEQFF.

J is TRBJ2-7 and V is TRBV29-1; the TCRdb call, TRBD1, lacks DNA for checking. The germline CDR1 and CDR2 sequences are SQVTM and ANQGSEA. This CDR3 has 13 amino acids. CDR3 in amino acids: CSVAGRVAYEQYF.

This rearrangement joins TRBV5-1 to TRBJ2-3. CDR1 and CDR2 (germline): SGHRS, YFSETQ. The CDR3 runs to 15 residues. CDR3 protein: CASTLGQVLADTQYF.

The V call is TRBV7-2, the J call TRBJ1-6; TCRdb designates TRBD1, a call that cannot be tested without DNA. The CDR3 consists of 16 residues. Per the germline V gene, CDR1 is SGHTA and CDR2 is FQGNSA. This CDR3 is CASSPGTGQGNAPLHF.

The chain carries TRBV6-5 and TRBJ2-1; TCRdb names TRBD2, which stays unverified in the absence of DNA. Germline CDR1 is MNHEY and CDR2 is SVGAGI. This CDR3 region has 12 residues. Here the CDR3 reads CASTGLAGEQFF.

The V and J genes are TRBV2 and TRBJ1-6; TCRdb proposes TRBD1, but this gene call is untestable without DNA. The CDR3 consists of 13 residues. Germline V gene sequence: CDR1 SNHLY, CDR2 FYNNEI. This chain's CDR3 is CASFGTVNSPLHF.

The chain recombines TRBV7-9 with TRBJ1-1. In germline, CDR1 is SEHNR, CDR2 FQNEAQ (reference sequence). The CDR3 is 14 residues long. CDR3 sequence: CASSLEGGAAEAFF. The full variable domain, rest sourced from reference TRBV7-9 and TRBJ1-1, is DTGVSQNPRHKITKRGQNVTFRCDPISEHNRLYWYRQTLGQGPEFLTYFQNEAQLEKSRLLSDRFSAERPKGSFSTLEIQRTEQGDSAMYLCASSLEGGAAEAFFGQGTRLTVV.

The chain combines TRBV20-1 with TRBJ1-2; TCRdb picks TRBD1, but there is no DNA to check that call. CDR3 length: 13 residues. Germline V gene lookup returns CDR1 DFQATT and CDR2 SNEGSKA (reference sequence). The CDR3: CSARRIGGNGYTF.

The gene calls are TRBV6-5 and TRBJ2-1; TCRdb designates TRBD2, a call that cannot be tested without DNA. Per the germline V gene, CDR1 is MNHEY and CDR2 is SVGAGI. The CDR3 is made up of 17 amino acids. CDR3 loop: CASSYPTWEYSANEQFF.

The CDR3 loop is CASSPQGAVSEQYF. The chain couples TRBV6-1 to TRBJ2-7; the D call from TCRdb, TRBD1, cannot be confirmed without DNA. Germline assignment: CDR1 MNHNS and CDR2 SASEGT. The length of the CDR3 is 14 residues.

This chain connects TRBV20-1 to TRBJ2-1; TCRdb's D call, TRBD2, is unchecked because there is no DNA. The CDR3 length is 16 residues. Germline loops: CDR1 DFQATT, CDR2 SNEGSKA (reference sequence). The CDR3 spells CSARDAHGRASNEQFF.

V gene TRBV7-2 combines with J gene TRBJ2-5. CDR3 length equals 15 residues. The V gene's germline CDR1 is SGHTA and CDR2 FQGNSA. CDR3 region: CASSFPYSYQETQYF.

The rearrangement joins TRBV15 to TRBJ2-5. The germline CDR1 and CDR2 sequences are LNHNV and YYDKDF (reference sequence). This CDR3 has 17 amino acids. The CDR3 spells CATSRGFSGSTQETQYF.

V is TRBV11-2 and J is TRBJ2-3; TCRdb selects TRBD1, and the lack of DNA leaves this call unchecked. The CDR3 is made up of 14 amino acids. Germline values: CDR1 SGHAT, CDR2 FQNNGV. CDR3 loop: CASSGRRLINTQYF.

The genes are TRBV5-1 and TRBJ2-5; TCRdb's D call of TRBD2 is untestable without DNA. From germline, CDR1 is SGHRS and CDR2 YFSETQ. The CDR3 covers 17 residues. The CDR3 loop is CASSEPGLAYSGETQYF.

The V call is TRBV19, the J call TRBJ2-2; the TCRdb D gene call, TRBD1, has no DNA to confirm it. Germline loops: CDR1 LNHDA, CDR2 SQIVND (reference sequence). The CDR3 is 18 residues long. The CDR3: CASSTPDRVEKRTGELFF.

The CDR3 here is CASSSPGLATLSYNEQFF. The chain recombines TRBV12-3 or TRBV12-4 with TRBJ2-1; the D call of TRBD2 rests on TCRdb alone, since no DNA is present to check it. The CDR3 is made up of 18 amino acids.

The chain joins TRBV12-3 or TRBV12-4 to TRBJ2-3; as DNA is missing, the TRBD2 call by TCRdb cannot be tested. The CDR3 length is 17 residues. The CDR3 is CASSWTSGSGAKDTQYF.

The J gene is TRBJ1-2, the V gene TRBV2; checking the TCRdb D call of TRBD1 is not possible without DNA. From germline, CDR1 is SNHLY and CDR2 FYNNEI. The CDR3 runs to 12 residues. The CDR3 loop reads CASKDGIYGYTF.

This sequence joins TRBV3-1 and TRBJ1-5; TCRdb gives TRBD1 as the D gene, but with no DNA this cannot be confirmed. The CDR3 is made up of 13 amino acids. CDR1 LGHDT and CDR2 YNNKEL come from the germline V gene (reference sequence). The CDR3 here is CASSQAGGQAQHF.

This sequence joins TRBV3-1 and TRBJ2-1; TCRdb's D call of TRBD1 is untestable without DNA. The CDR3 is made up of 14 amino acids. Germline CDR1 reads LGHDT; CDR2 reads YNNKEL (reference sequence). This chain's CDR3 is CASSQVGAPGEQFF.

This CDR3 reads CASSRGPLSSAKNIQYF. The V gene is TRBV6-5, the J gene TRBJ2-4; TCRdb's assignment of TRBD1 cannot be checked, as there is no DNA. This CDR3 has 17 residues. Per germline, CDR1 MNHEY and CDR2 SVGAGI.

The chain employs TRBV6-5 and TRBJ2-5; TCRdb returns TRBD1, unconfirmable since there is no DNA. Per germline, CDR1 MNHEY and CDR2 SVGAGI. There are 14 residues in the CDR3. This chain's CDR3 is CASSYSGGIETQYF.

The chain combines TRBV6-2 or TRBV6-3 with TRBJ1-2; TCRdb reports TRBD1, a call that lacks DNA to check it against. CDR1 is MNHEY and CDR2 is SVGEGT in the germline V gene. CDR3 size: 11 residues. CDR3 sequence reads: CASSVGGGYTF.

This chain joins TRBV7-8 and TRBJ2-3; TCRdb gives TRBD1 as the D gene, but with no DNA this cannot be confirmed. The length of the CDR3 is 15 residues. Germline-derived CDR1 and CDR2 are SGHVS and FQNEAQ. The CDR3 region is CASTKAGGAADTQYF.

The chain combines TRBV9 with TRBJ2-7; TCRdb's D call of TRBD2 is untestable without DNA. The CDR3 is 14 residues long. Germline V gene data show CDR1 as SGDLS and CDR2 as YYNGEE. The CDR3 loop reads CASSPRAGVGEQYF.

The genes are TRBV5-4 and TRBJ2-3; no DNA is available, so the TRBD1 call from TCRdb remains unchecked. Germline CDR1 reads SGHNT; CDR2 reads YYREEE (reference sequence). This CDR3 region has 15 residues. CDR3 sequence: CASSPLVATPYTQYF.